Listed below are T cell receptor beta chains from one sample, sequenced in a study of Ad26.COV2.S vaccination and SARS-CoV-2 variants. The table came from immunoSEQ multiplex PCR; TCRdb's copy has only in-frame clones and leaves some out. The sample holds some 340,000 clones; approximately 80% are singletons and the top ten take 2% to 2.5%. This specimen consisted of peripheral blood, obtained in a trial of Ad26.COV2.S vaccine versus placebo. These receptors all come from a person between 18 and 59 years old who received the Ad26.COV2.S COVID-19 vaccine or a placebo. Both conserved end residues are part of each CDR3. D genes are given only for firm matches. For some rows the clone size is stated as once, few or many, or as a class when expanded; others skip it.

j_call: TRBJ2-3
d_call: TRBD2
clone_size: .
v_call: TRBV18
cdr3_nt: TGTGCCAGCTCACCGCGGGACTACACAGATACGCAGTATTTT
cdr3_aa: CASSPRDYTDTQYF

j_call: TRBJ2-2
d_call: .
clone_size: many
v_call: TRBV19
cdr3_nt: TGTGCCAGTACCCAGGTAAGGGACATTTTCCCCGGGGAGCTGTTTTTT
cdr3_aa: CASTQVRDIFPGELFF

j_call: TRBJ2-1
d_call: TRBD2
clone_size: once
v_call: TRBV3-1/TRBV3-2
cdr3_nt: TGTGCCAGCAACCTGACGCGGGGACTAGCGACCAATGAGCAGTTCTTC
cdr3_aa: CASNLTRGLATNEQFF

j_call: TRBJ2-4
d_call: .
clone_size: .
v_call: TRBV28
cdr3_nt: TGTGCCAGCAGTCTTATGGGGGTCGTTCAGTACTTC
cdr3_aa: CASSLMGVVQYF

j_call: TRBJ2-7
d_call: TRBD1
clone_size: .
v_call: TRBV5-1
cdr3_nt: TGCGCCAGCAGCTTACCCGGACAGGGCTACGAGCAGTACTTC
cdr3_aa: CASSLPGQGYEQYF

j_call: TRBJ2-3
d_call: TRBD1
clone_size: .
v_call: TRBV11-2
cdr3_nt: TGTGCCAGCAGCTTCAGGGGGCAGGAAACAGATACGCAGTATTTT
cdr3_aa: CASSFRGQETDTQYF

j_call: TRBJ2-3
d_call: .
clone_size: .
v_call: TRBV14
cdr3_nt: TGTGCCAGCAGCCAACAAATCACAGATACGCAGTATTTT
cdr3_aa: CASSQQITDTQYF

j_call: TRBJ1-1
d_call: .
clone_size: .
v_call: TRBV9
cdr3_nt: TGTGCCAGCAGCGTAGGGGTAGGGGGTAACACTGAAGCTTTCTTT
cdr3_aa: CASSVGVGGNTEAFF

j_call: TRBJ1-1
d_call: .
clone_size: .
v_call: TRBV6-6
cdr3_nt: TGTGCCAGCAGTTACAGGGGCATGAACACTGAAGCTTTCTTT
cdr3_aa: CASSYRGMNTEAFF

j_call: TRBJ1-4
d_call: .
clone_size: .
v_call: TRBV27
cdr3_nt: TGTGCCAGCAGTTTAAGGGGAAACGGTGAAAAACTGTTTTTT
cdr3_aa: CASSLRGNGEKLFF

j_call: TRBJ2-7
d_call: TRBD2
clone_size: .
v_call: TRBV28
cdr3_nt: TGTGCCAGCAGTTTATCCAGCGGGGGGGCCTACGAGCAGTACTTC
cdr3_aa: CASSLSSGGAYEQYF

j_call: TRBJ2-1
d_call: TRBD2
clone_size: .
v_call: TRBV3-1/TRBV3-2
cdr3_nt: TGTGCCAGCAGCCAGGGGTCAGCGGGGGCCTACAATGAGCAGTTCTTC
cdr3_aa: CASSQGSAGAYNEQFF

j_call: TRBJ1-2
d_call: .
clone_size: .
v_call: TRBV2
cdr3_nt: TGTGCCAGCACGGGCGAGGCCTATGGCTACACCTTC
cdr3_aa: CASTGEAYGYTF

j_call: TRBJ1-1
d_call: TRBD1
clone_size: few
v_call: TRBV10-1
cdr3_nt: TGCGCCAGCAGTCTCGGGACAGGGGACACTGAAGCTTTCTTT
cdr3_aa: CASSLGTGDTEAFF

j_call: TRBJ2-4
d_call: .
clone_size: .
v_call: TRBV10-3
cdr3_nt: TGTGCCATCAGCGACCCCCGGGGCGCGAACATTCAGTACTTC
cdr3_aa: CAISDPRGANIQYF

j_call: TRBJ2-7
d_call: .
clone_size: .
v_call: TRBV5-6
cdr3_nt: TGTGCCAGCAGCTTGACAGGTGTCAAGCAGTACTTC
cdr3_aa: CASSLTGVKQYF

j_call: TRBJ2-3
d_call: TRBD1
clone_size: once
v_call: TRBV6-4
cdr3_nt: TGTGCCAGCAGCCGACAGGGGACTAGCACAGATACGCAGTATTTT
cdr3_aa: CASSRQGTSTDTQYF

j_call: TRBJ2-6
d_call: .
clone_size: .
v_call: TRBV5-4
cdr3_nt: TGTGCCAGCAGCTTGGGAAATCTAGTTAGCTCTGGGGCCAACGTCCTGACTTTC
cdr3_aa: CASSLGNLVSSGANVLTF

j_call: TRBJ2-5
d_call: .
clone_size: .
v_call: TRBV27
cdr3_nt: TGTGCCAGCTTGTCTCCGGGTTTAACCCAGTACTTC
cdr3_aa: CASLSPGLTQYF